A single sample is the source of the 19 T cell receptor beta chains below, sequenced in a study of blood T cell repertoires in COVID-19. Data came from immunoSEQ multiplex PCR; TCRdb stores just in-frame clones and leaves some out. The table shows approximately 94,000 clones, with approximately 80% occurring only once. Sequencing input: peripheral blood. The receptors come from a human donor in a cohort sampled during active COVID-19.

This clone was picked up one time. V and J are TRBV14 and TRBJ1-6; no definite D call. This CDR3 is 13 amino acids long. Trimming removed 4 bases at V and 8 bases at J, with 9 bases between. CDR1 SGHDN and CDR2 FVKESK come from the germline V gene. CDR3 DNA: TGTGCCAGCAGCCGTAAGATAGATTCACCCCTCCACTTT. Its protein product is CASSRKIDSPLHF.

This chain links TRBV15 with TRBJ2-1, with TRBD1 matching 9 bases. The J segment lost 2 bases and the V segment lost 1 base, leaving 0 bases of the junction unmatched. Germline V gives CDR1 LNHNV, CDR2 YYDKDF (reference sequence). The CDR3 runs to 15 residues. CDR3 in amino acids: CATSRGQGAYNEQFF. The CDR3 DNA sequence: TGTGCCACCAGCAGAGGACAGGGGGCCTACAATGAGCAGTTCTTC.

The J gene is TRBJ2-1, the V gene TRBV20-1; 8 nucleotides match TRBD2. The CDR3 length is 11 residues. The V gene's germline CDR1 is DFQATT and CDR2 SNEGSKA (reference sequence). Trimming removed 5 bases from V and 7 bases from J; junction bases left unmatched: 1. The DNA of the CDR3 is TGCAGTGCTGGCGGGGGGAATGAGCAGTTCTTC. Translation gives CSAGGGNEQFF.

The chain combines TRBV7-9 with TRBJ1-1; no firm D call. This CDR3 spans 19 amino acids. Looked up from germline, CDR1 is SEHNR and CDR2 is FQNEAQ (reference sequence). Trimming left V 0 bases short and J 0 bases short, with 20 bases between. The CDR3 is CASSLATEGGYDLNTEAFF. The CDR3 nucleotides read TGTGCCAGCAGCTTAGCTACGGAGGGAGGGTATGACCTGAACACTGAAGCTTTCTTT.

A note on this clone: The same CDR3 can be traced to other DNA sequences in this sample. This chain links TRBV19 with TRBJ1-5; D is undetermined. CDR1 and CDR2 (germline): LNHDA, SQIVND (reference sequence). The CDR3 loop spans 12 amino acids. V was shortened by 5 bases and J by 1 base, with 3 bases between the two germline ends. CDR3 bases: TGTGCCAGTAGTCGGAGCAATCAGCCCCAGCATTTT. Amino acid sequence: CASSRSNQPQHF.

Here the CDR3 DNA reads TGTGCCAGCAGCCAAGGACAGGGTTTAGGCTACACCTTC. Residues: CASSQGQGLGYTF. The chain couples TRBV3-1 (or the pseudogene TRBV3-2) to TRBJ1-2, with 7 positions matching TRBD1. Per the germline V gene, CDR1 is LGHDT and CDR2 is YNNKEL (reference sequence). CDR3 length: 13 residues. Germline trimming cut 1 base from V and 8 bases from J; bases unmatched to any gene: 4.

As regards this clone: The junction differs from germline at one of its ends, possibly a read error. The CDR3, as DNA: TGTGCTAGCAGCTTAGATAGCGGGGGGACCTACAATGAGCAGTTCTTC. This sequence encodes CASSLDSGGTYNEQFF. The V gene is TRBV7-7, the J gene TRBJ2-1; 10 bases map to TRBD2. CDR3 length: 16 amino acids. The germline gives CDR1 SSHAT, CDR2 FNYEAQ (reference sequence).

This chain uses TRBV6-5 with TRBJ1-2; maybe TRBD1 (5 bases). V lost 6 bases and J lost 7, with 18 bases in between. CDR1 is MNHEY, CDR2 SVGAGI, per germline. The CDR3 covers 14 residues. This chain's CDR3 is CASSPTRGIRGYTF. In DNA form, the CDR3 reads TGTGCCAGCAGCCCCACGCGGGGGATTCGTGGCTACACCTTC.

The chain couples TRBV7-2 to TRBJ2-5, with TRBD1 matching 7 bases. The CDR3 extends over 16 amino acids. The germline CDR1 and CDR2 sequences are SGHTA and FQGNSA. The trim removed 1 base at V and 2 bases at J, leaving 7 bases unmatched. For the CDR3, the DNA is TGTGCCAGCAGCTTAGTTGGAGTGGGACAGCAAGAGACCCAGTACTTC. Protein product: CASSLVGVGQQETQYF.

The chain has TRBV19 and TRBJ2-3, with D possibly being TRBD2 (6 bases). Germline V gene lookup returns CDR1 LNHDA and CDR2 SQIVND (reference sequence). Trimming removed 5 bases from V and 8 bases from J, with 17 bases in between. The CDR3 consists of 14 residues. CDR3 DNA: TGTGCCAGTAGTGGGGGGACGGCGGCCGGTACGCAGTATTTT. It yields the protein CASSGGTAAGTQYF.

V usage is TRBV18 and J usage is TRBJ2-2; 9 bases are shared with TRBD1. The CDR3 has 16 amino acids. CDR1 is KGHSH, CDR2 LQKENI, per germline. V shed 5 bases, J shed 3 bases, and the junction held 7 bases outside the gene matches. The CDR3 sequence: CASSVQQGADTGELFF. The DNA of the CDR3 is TGTGCCAGCTCAGTTCAACAGGGGGCTGACACCGGGGAGCTGTTTTTT. Drawing the rest from reference TRBV18 and TRBJ2-2, the complete variable domain is NAGVMQNPRHLVRRRGQEARLRCSPMKGHSHVYWYRQLPEEGLKFMVYLQKENIIDESGMPKERFSAEFPKEGPSILRIQQVVRGDSAAYFCASSVQQGADTGELFFGEGSRLTVL.

The V and J genes are TRBV7-9 and TRBJ1-5, with a weak D call TRBD1 (6 bases). Trimming shortened V by 1 base and J by 3 bases, and 7 bases separated the two germline ends. CDR1 is SEHNR, CDR2 FQNEAQ, per germline (reference sequence). This CDR3 has 14 amino acids. DNA for the CDR3: TGTGCCAGCAGCTTAGGGACAGTCAATCAGCCCCAGCATTTT. Encoded protein: CASSLGTVNQPQHF. Using reference TRBV7-9 and TRBJ1-5 for the parts outside the CDR3, the full variable domain is DTGVSQNPRHKITKRGQNVTFRCDPISEHNRLYWYRQTLGQGPEFLTYFQNEAQLEKSRLLSDRFSAERPKGSFSTLEIQRTEQGDSAMYLCASSLGTVNQPQHFGDGTRLSIL.

This sequence joins TRBV2 and TRBJ1-4, with D maybe TRBD1 (6 bases). CDR3 length equals 15 residues. Per the germline V gene, CDR1 is SNHLY and CDR2 is FYNNEI. V lost 5 bases and J 5 bases, leaving 15 bases between the germline ends. In DNA form, the CDR3 reads TGTGCCAGCAGTTGGGGGCGGACAGCGAATGAAAAACTGTTTTTT. It is translated as CASSWGRTANEKLFF.

The chain uses TRBV15 and TRBJ2-7; a possible D gene is TRBD2 (5 bases). Trimming cost V 0 bases and J 4 bases, with 13 bases left between them. The CDR3 contains 15 residues. From germline, CDR1 is LNHNV and CDR2 YYDKDF (reference sequence). The CDR3 loop reads CATSRDRGSSYEQYF. Written as DNA, the CDR3 is TGTGCCACCAGCAGAGATCGAGGGAGTTCGTACGAGCAGTACTTC.

V gene TRBV19 combines with J gene TRBJ1-1, with a weak D call TRBD1 (5 bases). The germline V gene encodes CDR1 LNHDA and CDR2 SQIVND (reference sequence). This CDR3 is 16 amino acids long. V shed 7 bases and J shed 4 bases, with 22 bases lying between them. The CDR3 sequence: CASTLQPLGGGTEAFF. The CDR3 bases are TGTGCCAGTACCCTACAACCCCTGGGGGGAGGCACTGAAGCTTTCTTT.

This chain uses TRBV10-3 with TRBJ2-1, with 7 bases that match TRBD2. This CDR3 contains 15 residues. Germline CDR1 ENHRY, CDR2 SYGVKD. Germline trimming cut 0 bases from V and 5 bases from J; bases unmatched to any gene: 4. CDR3 bases: TGTGCCATCAGTGAGTCGGCGGGAGAGAACAATGAGCAGTTCTTC. This encodes CAISESAGENNEQFF.

The genes are TRBV24-1 and TRBJ1-1; maybe TRBD1 (5 bases). Trimming left V 3 bases short and J 0 bases short, with 10 bases between. There are 15 residues in the CDR3. CDR1 is KGHDR and CDR2 is SFDVKD in the germline V gene. This chain's CDR3 is CATSDRDLMNTEAFF. In nucleotides, the CDR3 is TGTGCCACCAGTGATCGGGACTTAATGAACACTGAAGCTTTCTTT.

The genes are TRBV27 and TRBJ1-2; 9 nucleotides match TRBD1. The CDR3 spans 15 residues. V lost 1 base to trimming and J lost 6 bases; unmatched junction nucleotides: 6. Germline V lookup: CDR1 MNHEY, CDR2 SMNVEV (reference sequence). The CDR3 sequence is CASSLWGQGRDGYTF. The CDR3 DNA sequence: TGTGCCAGCAGTTTATGGGGACAGGGCCGCGATGGCTACACCTTC.

V gene TRBV27 combines with J gene TRBJ2-2; 12 bases line up with TRBD1. In germline, CDR1 is MNHEY, CDR2 SMNVEV (reference sequence). The CDR3 contains 18 residues. With V trimmed by 5 bases and J by 4 bases, 11 bases remained unmatched. The CDR3 coding sequence is TGTGCCAGCAGTCCGGGACAGGGGGCGCGACGAGGCACCGGGGAGCTGTTTTTT. This sequence encodes CASSPGQGARRGTGELFF.